One and the same sample provided the 32 T cell receptor beta chains below, sequenced in a study of HIV-infected patients and healthy controls. The repertoire came from unfractionated whole blood and reflected all unsorted peripheral T cells. About 480 ng RNA was reverse transcribed with alpha and beta constant-region primers. Separate chain-specific third strand synthesis with multiplexing indices produced the alpha and beta libraries. TCRdb ran MiXCR on the 5' RACE reads and lists one entry per CDR3 protein. The sample yields under 20,000 distinct CDR3 sequences, around 9.3% seen once. The sequencing sample was made of blood. The receptors shown here come from an adult in good health.

This clonotype is medium-sized within its sample. The CDR3 coding sequence is TGTGCCAGCAGCTTGCAGGGGTATAATTCACCCCTCCACTTT. It is translated as CASSLQGYNSPLHF. This chain links TRBV7-2 with TRBJ1-6; the D gene is possibly TRBD1 (6 bases). Germline-derived CDR1 and CDR2 are SGHTA and FQGNSA. This CDR3 is built from 14 residues. Deletions cut 3 bases from V and 4 bases from J, with 7 bases between.

This clonotype came up many times. The chain uses TRBV19 and TRBJ2-6; D may be TRBD1 (7 bases). Germline V gives CDR1 LNHDA, CDR2 SQIVND (reference sequence). This CDR3 has 16 residues. Trimming shortened V by 5 bases and J by 4 bases, and 15 bases separated the two germline ends. In nucleotides, the CDR3 is TGTGCCAGTAGTCTGGAGGGGGCGTCGGGGGCCAACGTCCTGACTTTC. Translated: CASSLEGASGANVLTF.

At least ten counts were recorded for this clonotype. V usage is TRBV28 and J usage is TRBJ2-4; D gene uncertain. Germline-derived CDR1 and CDR2 are MDHEN and SYDVKM. The CDR3 has 17 amino acids. V was clipped by 4 bases and J by 0 bases, with 16 bases between them. The CDR3 DNA follows: TGTGCCAGCAGTTCCCCCGACCTCCTCCTAGCCAAAAACATTCAGTACTTC. As protein: CASSSPDLLLAKNIQYF. The whole variable domain, remainder taken from reference TRBV28 and TRBJ2-4, is DVKVTQSSRYLVKRTGEKVFLECVQDMDHENMFWYRQDPGLGLRLIYFSYDVKMKEKGDIPEGYSVSREKKERFSLILESASTNQTSMYLCASSSPDLLLAKNIQYFGAGTRLSVL.

The chain combines TRBV5-6 with TRBJ2-7; D gene unclear. Trimming pared 4 bases from V and 1 base from J, leaving 9 bases between. The CDR3 extends over 13 amino acids. Germline CDR1 reads SGHDT; CDR2 reads YYEEEE. The CDR3 nucleotides read TGTGCCAGCAGCACCCCTCCGTCCTACGAGCAGTACTTC. This gives the protein CASSTPPSYEQYF.

This clonotype was detected many times. The rearrangement uses TRBV7-3 and TRBJ2-6; possible D gene TRBD1, 5 bases. CDR1 and CDR2 (germline): SGHTA, FQGTGA. This CDR3 has 17 amino acids. V was cut by 5 bases and J by 0 bases, with 14 bases left in between. The CDR3 coding sequence is TGTGCCAGCAGCGGGGCCCTGGGAACCTCTGGGGCCAACGTCCTGACTTTC. Its translation is CASSGALGTSGANVLTF.

This clonotype was seen a few times. This sequence joins TRBV14 and TRBJ2-3; the match to TRBD1 covers 11 bases. Trimming removed 2 bases from V and 3 bases from J; junction bases left unmatched: 7. CDR1 is SGHDN and CDR2 is FVKESK in the germline V gene. The CDR3 is made up of 17 amino acids. The CDR3 DNA is TGTGCCAGCAGCCAATCGGCGGGACAGGGGGTAACAGATACGCAGTATTTT. Translation: CASSQSAGQGVTDTQYF.

A single count supports this clonotype. The V and J genes are TRBV18 and TRBJ2-3, with TRBD2 identical over 7 bases. This CDR3 region has 16 residues. The V gene's germline CDR1 is KGHSH and CDR2 LQKENI. The V and J ends lost 0 bases and 0 bases, in that order; junction bases with no gene match: 3. Here the CDR3 reads CASSPPSGDSTDTQYF. DNA for the CDR3: TGTGCCAGCTCACCACCAAGCGGGGATAGCACAGATACGCAGTATTTT.

This clonotype was found many times. The V and J genes are TRBV27 and TRBJ1-4, with TRBD1 identical over 10 bases. J gave up 4 bases and V 7 bases, and 9 bases lay outside the gene matches. Germline assignment: CDR1 MNHEY and CDR2 SMNVEV (reference sequence). The CDR3 is 16 residues long. Here the CDR3 reads CASKNRDRGLNEKLFF. The CDR3 nucleotides are TGTGCCAGCAAAAATCGGGACAGGGGTCTTAATGAAAAACTGTTTTTT. Drawing the rest from reference TRBV27 and TRBJ1-4, the complete variable domain is EAQVTQNPRYLITVTGKKLTVTCSQNMNHEYMSWYRQDPGLGLRQIYYSMNVEVTDKGDVPEGYKVSRKEKRNFPLILESPSPNQTSLYFCASKNRDRGLNEKLFFGSGTQLSVL.

This clonotype rates as medium-sized. The chain has TRBV29-1 and TRBJ2-1; D perhaps matches TRBD2 (6 bases). The germline CDR1 and CDR2 sequences are SQVTM and ANQGSEA. CDR3 length equals 16 residues. V was trimmed by 1 base and J by 0 bases, leaving 13 bases between them. CDR3 bases: TGCAGCGTTGAAGCGGGACTGCGGAGCTCCTACAATGAGCAGTTCTTC. It translates to CSVEAGLRSSYNEQFF.

The chain joins TRBV5-1 to TRBJ2-5; maybe TRBD2 (5 bases). CDR3 length equals 14 residues. The germline gives CDR1 SGHRS, CDR2 YFSETQ. Trimming shortened V by 4 bases and J by 2 bases, and 12 bases separated the two germline ends. The CDR3: CASSRATRQETQYF. CDR3 sequence (DNA): TGCGCCAGCAGCAGGGCAACTAGACAAGAGACCCAGTACTTC.

This clonotype was counted ten times or more. V usage is TRBV18 and J usage is TRBJ1-1; 8 nucleotides line up with TRBD1. Germline CDR1 reads KGHSH; CDR2 reads LQKENI. Trimming took 3 bases from V and 3 from J; bases not matched to a gene: 6. The CDR3 has 15 amino acids. CDR3 nucleotide sequence: TGTGCCAGCTCACCTACTCTGACAGGGGACACTGAAGCTTTCTTT. Its translation is CASSPTLTGDTEAFF.

The table lists this clonotype with a few counts. The V and J genes are TRBV7-8 and TRBJ1-2, with 7 bases that match TRBD1. Germline CDR1 and CDR2: SGHVS and FQNEAQ. This CDR3 region has 13 residues. With V trimmed by 5 bases and J by 7 bases, 7 bases remained unmatched. The CDR3 DNA sequence: TGTGCCAGCAGCGTCACAGGGGCCGGTGGCTACACCTTC. Protein product: CASSVTGAGGYTF.

This clonotype appeared many times. CDR3 coding DNA: TGTGCCAGCAGCCATATACGACAGGGTAACTCGGGCGAGCAGTACTTC. It codes for CASSHIRQGNSGEQYF. The chain joins TRBV6-2 or TRBV6-3 to TRBJ2-7; 7 bases are shared with TRBD1. J lost 6 bases, V lost 6 bases, and 17 bases had no gene match. CDR1 is MNHEY and CDR2 is SVGEGT in the germline V gene. CDR3 length: 16 residues.

Many counts were recorded for this clonotype. The rearrangement links TRBV14 to TRBJ1-2; D gene unclear. This CDR3 has 12 amino acids. In germline, CDR1 is SGHDN, CDR2 FVKESK. Trimming removed 1 base from V and 4 bases from J, with 4 bases in between. Here the CDR3 reads CASSQVGYGYTF. The CDR3 DNA reads TGTGCCAGCAGCCAAGTCGGCTATGGCTACACCTTC. Full variable domain (remainder filled in from reference TRBV14 and TRBJ1-2): EAGVTQFPSHSVIEKGQTVTLRCDPISGHDNLYWYRRVMGKEIKFLLHFVKESKQDESGMPNNRFLAERTGGTYSTLKVQPAELEDSGVYFCASSQVGYGYTFGSGTRLTVV.

This sequence joins TRBV6-1 and TRBJ2-1, with D possibly TRBD2 on 6 matching bases. V lost 5 bases and J lost 12, with 23 bases in between. Germline values: CDR1 MNHNS, CDR2 SASEGT. The CDR3 runs to 15 residues. The CDR3 here is CASSRVFREPRTQFF. CDR3 nucleotide sequence: TGTGCCAGCAGTAGAGTATTCCGGGAGCCCCGAACGCAGTTCTTC.

V usage is TRBV7-2 and J usage is TRBJ2-3; a possible D gene is TRBD2 (6 bases). CDR3 length equals 20 residues. Germline-derived CDR1 and CDR2 are SGHTA and FQGNSA. The V gene lost 5 bases and the J gene lost 2 bases, with 29 bases spanning the gap. CDR3 amino acids: CASSLPLRDGVDQNTDTQYF. The CDR3 nucleotides are TGTGCCAGCAGCCTCCCGTTGCGGGACGGGGTAGACCAGAACACAGATACGCAGTATTTT.

The chain carries TRBV5-4 and TRBJ1-4; TRBD1 might be the D (5 bases). The CDR3 covers 13 residues. With 4 bases removed from V and 4 bases from J, the gap between germline ends came to 8 bases. Looked up from germline, CDR1 is SGHNT and CDR2 is YYREEE (reference sequence). The CDR3: CASSRGGNEKLFF. The CDR3 region has the DNA TGTGCCAGCAGCCGCGGGGGTAATGAAAAACTGTTTTTT.

This clonotype was counted many times. CDR3 DNA: TGCGCCAGCACCCCCCTCGCAGGACAAGCCTACAATGAGCAGTTCTTC. It yields the protein CASTPLAGQAYNEQFF. The rearrangement joins TRBV5-1 to TRBJ2-1, with D perhaps matching TRBD1 (5 bases). Per germline, CDR1 SGHRS and CDR2 YFSETQ. This CDR3 contains 16 residues. Trimming removed 6 bases at V and 2 bases at J, with 18 bases between.

This clonotype occurred a few times. For the CDR3, the DNA is TGTGCCACCAGTGATCGAAACAGACTGTGGGCCACGACTTCAGATACGCAGTATTTT. Amino acids: CATSDRNRLWATTSDTQYF. This rearrangement joins TRBV24-1 to TRBJ2-3; D is unresolved. Germline V gene lookup returns CDR1 KGHDR and CDR2 SFDVKD. Trimming stripped 3 bases from V and 4 bases from J, with 25 bases between. The CDR3 has 19 amino acids.

This clonotype was seen more than once but under ten times. The DNA for the CDR3 is TGTGCCAGCAGCCAAGGGGTACTCGGGGCGGGGAATTCCTACGAGCAGTACTTC. Residues: CASSQGVLGAGNSYEQYF. V is TRBV3-1 and J is TRBJ2-7, with D perhaps TRBD2 (6 bases). In germline, CDR1 is LGHDT, CDR2 YNNKEL (reference sequence). V lost 1 base and J 1 base, leaving 20 bases between the germline ends. The CDR3 is 18 amino acids.

By sample share, this clonotype is medium-sized. V and J are TRBV2 and TRBJ1-5; 8 nucleotides agree with TRBD1. Trimming took 7 bases from V and 4 from J; bases not matched to a gene: 3. The CDR3 extends over 13 amino acids. Per germline, CDR1 SNHLY and CDR2 FYNNEI. The CDR3 protein is CASTGTGNQPQHF. The CDR3 coding sequence is TGTGCCAGCACAGGGACAGGAAATCAGCCCCAGCATTTT.

The chain is built from TRBV7-8 and TRBJ2-5; 10 bases fit TRBD2. Germline CDR1 SGHVS, CDR2 FQNEAQ. This CDR3 is built from 16 residues. Trimming at V came to 8 bases and at J to 4 bases, leaving 13 bases not matched to a gene. CDR3 protein: CASRGFSGRIRETQYF. In nucleotides, the CDR3 is TGTGCCAGCCGAGGCTTTAGCGGGAGGATTAGAGAGACCCAGTACTTC. Together with reference TRBV7-8 and TRBJ2-5, the CDR3 gives the full variable domain: GAGVSQSPRYKVAKRGQDVALRCDPISGHVSLFWYQQALGQGPEFLTYFQNEAQLDKSGLPSDRFFAERPEGSVSTLKIQRTQQEDSAVYLCASRGFSGRIRETQYFGPGTRLLVL.

With regard to this clonotype: A much larger clone lies one base from this, so it may be a read error. This chain connects TRBV29-1 to TRBJ2-5; 8 bases agree with TRBD2. Germline CDR1 SQVTM, CDR2 ANQGSEA. The CDR3 spans 12 residues. The CDR3 region has the DNA TGCAGGGTTGTCGGGGGGGCAGAGACCCAGTACTTC. Translated: CRVVGGAETQYF.

This clonotype was counted ten times or more. This chain links TRBV2 with TRBJ2-3, with unresolved D. This CDR3 is built from 12 residues. CDR1 SNHLY and CDR2 FYNNEI come from the germline V gene. V was cut by 4 bases and J by 2 bases, with 4 bases left in between. The CDR3 protein is CASSVYTDTQYF. CDR3 DNA: TGTGCCAGCAGTGTGTACACAGATACGCAGTATTTT.

This clonotype was seen many times. The chain is built from TRBV5-1 and TRBJ2-3; D possibly matches TRBD1 or TRBD2 (5 bases each). V dropped 6 bases and J dropped 4 bases, with 15 bases sitting between them. The CDR3 has 14 amino acids. The germline V gene has CDR1 SGHRS and CDR2 YFSETQ. Here the CDR3 DNA reads TGCGCCAGCACCGGGACCCCCGGGCCAGATACGCAGTATTTT. Encoded protein: CASTGTPGPDTQYF.

The CDR3 nucleotides read TGCAGCGTTGTAGGCCAGGGCGTGGAGCAGTACTTC. This sequence encodes CSVVGQGVEQYF. V gene TRBV29-1 combines with J gene TRBJ2-7, with a tentative D call TRBD1 (5 bases). CDR1 and CDR2 (germline): SQVTM, ANQGSEA. V lost 4 bases and J 7 bases, leaving 14 bases between the germline ends. This CDR3 comprises 12 residues.

The chain combines TRBV4-1 with TRBJ1-5; 12 positions agree with TRBD1. Germline V lookup: CDR1 MGHRA, CDR2 YSYEKL. V trimming: 0 bases; J trimming: 7 bases; junction bases outside the gene matches: 10. This CDR3 has 18 residues. CDR3 in DNA: TGCGCCAGCAGCCAAGATGGGGGGACAGGGGGCGCGGGACAGCCCCAGCATTTT. It translates to CASSQDGGTGGAGQPQHF.

V usage is TRBV7-2 and J usage is TRBJ2-3; no clear D. V was clipped by 5 bases and J by 6 bases, with 12 bases between them. Germline V CDR1 and CDR2: SGHTA, FQGNSA. The CDR3 covers 13 residues. The chain's CDR3 is CASSPALWDTQYF. In DNA, the CDR3 is TGTGCCAGCAGCCCAGCGCTCTGGGATACGCAGTATTTT.

This clonotype is termed medium-sized. The chain has TRBV7-2 and TRBJ2-1; 12 bases map to TRBD2. CDR1 and CDR2 (germline): SGHTA, FQGNSA. J was trimmed by 5 bases and V by 3 bases; bases with no gene match: 2. The CDR3 is made up of 15 amino acids. CDR3 amino acids: CASSLTSGSHNEQFF. As DNA, the CDR3 is TGTGCCAGCAGCTTGACTAGCGGGAGCCACAATGAGCAGTTCTTC.

At least ten counts were recorded for this clonotype. This chain uses TRBV3-1 with TRBJ2-3; the D is unclear. This CDR3 is built from 16 residues. CDR1 and CDR2 (germline): LGHDT, YNNKEL (reference sequence). V was shortened by 3 bases and J by 6 bases, with 19 bases between the two germline ends. In nucleotides, the CDR3 is TGTGCCAGCAGCCACCGGCCTAGGAATGTCTTGGATACGCAGTATTTT. Its translation is CASSHRPRNVLDTQYF.

In its sample, this clonotype was seen many times. V and J are TRBV18 and TRBJ2-7; no firm D call. Between the trimmed V and J ends, which lost 6 bases and 0 bases, there was a span of 15 bases. This CDR3 region has 15 residues. Germline V CDR1 and CDR2: KGHSH, LQKENI. The CDR3 DNA reads TGTGCCAGCTCCCCCACCGGTATGAGCTCCTACGAGCAGTACTTC. Its protein is CASSPTGMSSYEQYF.

This clonotype turned up a few times. The rearrangement uses TRBV10-3 and TRBJ2-3, with D hard to call. The CDR3 covers 13 residues. Trimming shortened V by 11 bases and J by 2 bases, and 14 bases separated the two germline ends. Germline values: CDR1 ENHRY, CDR2 SYGVKD. CDR3 amino acids: CAAAPGNTDTQYF. The CDR3 DNA is TGTGCCGCCGCGCCGGGCAACACAGATACGCAGTATTTT.